What follows are 27 T cell receptor beta chains derived from one specimen sequenced in a study of beta chain features in type 1 diabetes. Every isolated RNA sample was fully reverse transcribed, so sequencing captured expressed TCRB transcripts. Only in-frame clones appear in the TCRdb table, and some are missing; sequencing was by immunoSEQ multiplex PCR. The sample records over 700,000 clones, roughly 15% being singletons. The specimen was naive CD4+ T cells from blood. All receptors derive from a woman under 30 in good health.

With regard to this clone: Other DNA sequences in the same sample also yield this CDR3. The chain links TRBV11-2 to TRBJ2-3; no clear D. This CDR3 is 12 amino acids long. Germline CDR1 SGHAT, CDR2 FQNNGV. The V and J ends lost 1 base and 4 bases respectively, with 3 bases between them. In DNA form, the CDR3 reads TGTGCCAGCAGCTTAGCATCAGATACGCAGTATTTT. Encoded protein: CASSLASDTQYF.

This chain joins TRBV10-3 and TRBJ1-1; tentative D call: TRBD1 (5 bases). Germline-derived CDR1 and CDR2 are ENHRY and SYGVKD. V was clipped by 3 bases and J by 1 base, with 9 bases between them. CDR3 length equals 14 residues. This CDR3 reads CAISDGHQNTEAFF. The CDR3 DNA follows: TGTGCCATCAGTGATGGACACCAGAACACTGAAGCTTTCTTT.

The chain recombines TRBV19 with TRBJ2-7; no definite D call. CDR3 length equals 14 residues. Germline CDR1 LNHDA, CDR2 SQIVND (reference sequence). V was trimmed by 3 bases and J by 7 bases, leaving 16 bases between them. CDR3: CASSIGNVPREQYF. In nucleotides, the CDR3 is TGTGCCAGTAGTATTGGTAACGTCCCTCGTGAGCAGTACTTC.

This clone was seen more than once but under ten times. V gene TRBV7-9 combines with J gene TRBJ1-3, with D perhaps TRBD1 (6 bases). The germline gives CDR1 SEHNR, CDR2 FQNEAQ (reference sequence). CDR3 length: 15 amino acids. The V and J ends lost 5 bases and 4 bases respectively, with 15 bases between them. The CDR3 DNA follows: TGTGCCAGCAGCCCGGGGCAGGGGATCGGAAACACCATATATTTT. Its translation is CASSPGQGIGNTIYF.

There are a few counts of this clone. The chain employs TRBV28 and TRBJ1-5, with a tentative D call TRBD1 (6 bases). The CDR3 spans 15 residues. The germline V gene encodes CDR1 MDHEN and CDR2 SYDVKM. Trimming took off 5 bases at V and 0 bases at J, with 11 bases between the two ends. This CDR3 is CASSQGTVSNQPQHF. The DNA for the CDR3 is TGTGCCAGCAGTCAGGGGACGGTTAGCAATCAGCCCCAGCATTTT.

This clone has only a few counts. The same CDR3 is also encoded by other DNA sequences in this sample. The V gene is TRBV11-2, the J gene TRBJ2-1; no clear D. Looked up from germline, CDR1 is SGHAT and CDR2 is FQNNGV. The CDR3 is 11 amino acids. V lost 5 bases and J lost 5, with 4 bases in between. This CDR3 is CASSLNNEQFF. The CDR3 DNA is TGTGCCAGCAGCCTTAACAATGAGCAGTTCTTC.

The chain joins TRBV28 to TRBJ2-1; possibly TRBD2 for D (6 bases). This CDR3 contains 13 residues. Between the trimmed V and J ends, which lost 6 bases and 8 bases, there was a span of 14 bases. From germline, CDR1 is MDHEN and CDR2 SYDVKM. This CDR3 reads CASSLTGGHEQFF. CDR3 DNA sequence: TGTGCCAGCAGCCTCACTGGAGGGCATGAGCAGTTCTTC.

Only a few counts were recorded for this clone. Other DNA sequences from this sample encode an identical CDR3 as well. J is TRBJ2-7 and V is TRBV7-2; TRBD2 aligns across 12 bases. V was clipped by 3 bases and J by 3 bases; unmatched bases: 0. The germline CDR1 and CDR2 sequences are SGHTA and FQGNSA. The CDR3 extends over 14 amino acids. This CDR3 is CASSLTSGSYEQYF. In DNA form, the CDR3 reads TGTGCCAGCAGCTTGACTAGCGGGAGCTACGAGCAGTACTTC.

This clone has only a few counts. This sequence joins TRBV4-3 and TRBJ2-3; 8 bases line up with TRBD2. The CDR3 has 16 residues. Germline loops: CDR1 LGHNA, CDR2 YSLEER. V gave up 1 base and J gave up 2 bases; unmatched junction bases: 5. CDR3 in DNA: TGCGCCAGCAGCCAAGCGGGAGGGCGAGACACAGATACGCAGTATTTT. Protein product: CASSQAGGRDTDTQYF.

This clone was seen only a few times. The V call is TRBV10-3, the J call TRBJ2-3, with 7 positions matching TRBD2. J gave up 3 bases and V 10 bases, and 10 bases lay outside the gene matches. Germline CDR1 ENHRY, CDR2 SYGVKD. This CDR3 spans 14 amino acids. The CDR3 DNA is TGTGCCACCAAACTAGCGTTGGGTACAGATACGCAGTATTTT. Its translation: CATKLALGTDTQYF.

J is TRBJ1-4 and V is TRBV5-1; 7 nucleotides align to TRBD1. Unmatched junction bases numbered 9, after V lost 8 bases and J lost 5 bases. The CDR3 length is 14 residues. Germline V gives CDR1 SGHRS, CDR2 YFSETQ. The CDR3 DNA follows: TGCGCCAGTCGTTCCGGGACAGAGAATGAAAAACTGTTTTTT. This encodes CASRSGTENEKLFF.

This clone has a handful of counts. The CDR3 bases are TGTGCCAGCAGCCAAGAGTTTTGGACAATAGGTGAAAAACTGTTTTTT. Its translation: CASSQEFWTIGEKLFF. This rearrangement joins TRBV5-4 to TRBJ1-4, with a possible D match to TRBD1 (5 bases). Trimming cost V 4 bases and J 7 bases, with 20 bases left between them. This CDR3 is built from 16 residues. From germline, CDR1 is SGHNT and CDR2 YYREEE (reference sequence).

The rearrangement joins TRBV5-1 to TRBJ2-2, with 7 bases matching TRBD1. V dropped 1 base and J dropped 0; count of bases not matched to a gene: 6. The germline V gene has CDR1 SGHRS and CDR2 YFSETQ. The CDR3 has 17 amino acids. The CDR3 protein is CASSLLRGTANTGELFF. CDR3 DNA sequence: TGCGCCAGCAGCTTGCTCAGGGGGACCGCGAACACCGGGGAGCTGTTTTTT. Complete variable domain (other parts from reference TRBV5-1 and TRBJ2-2): KAGVTQTPRYLIKTRGQQVTLSCSPISGHRSVSWYQQTPGQGLQFLFEYFSETQRNKGNFPGRFSGRQFSNSRSEMNVSTLELGDSALYLCASSLLRGTANTGELFFGEGSRLTVL.

This clone turned up a few times. The chain links TRBV10-3 to TRBJ2-5; 7 bases align to TRBD1. CDR3 length: 15 residues. CDR1 and CDR2 (germline): ENHRY, SYGVKD. With 10 bases clipped from V and 2 bases from J, the junction kept 13 bases outside the gene matches. CDR3 sequence: CATGQLPGQQETQYF. The CDR3 bases are TGTGCCACAGGGCAGCTCCCGGGACAGCAAGAGACCCAGTACTTC.

This chain uses TRBV27 with TRBJ2-7, with TRBD1 identical over 7 bases. Germline assignment: CDR1 MNHEY and CDR2 SMNVEV (reference sequence). V shed 6 bases, J shed 2 bases, and the junction held 7 bases outside the gene matches. The CDR3 consists of 14 residues. In DNA, the CDR3 is TGTGCCAGCAGCTACAGGGGTGGCGCCTACGAGCAGTACTTC. It yields the protein CASSYRGGAYEQYF.

This clone was seen more than once but under ten times. The chain couples TRBV5-1 to TRBJ2-1; possible D gene TRBD1, 6 bases. There are 15 residues in the CDR3. Looked up from germline, CDR1 is SGHRS and CDR2 is YFSETQ. V lost 7 bases, J lost 2 bases, and 16 bases lay in between. CDR3 in amino acids: CASGGGGSPYNEQFF. CDR3 sequence (DNA): TGCGCCAGCGGGGGCGGAGGATCCCCCTACAATGAGCAGTTCTTC.

This clone was picked up a small number of times. The chain links TRBV28 to TRBJ2-7, with D possibly TRBD2 on 6 matching bases. The V gene's germline CDR1 is MDHEN and CDR2 SYDVKM. The CDR3 spans 16 residues. V gave up 6 bases and J gave up 6 bases, with 24 bases separating them. The CDR3 protein is CASRLLGTGGILEQYF. Here the CDR3 DNA reads TGTGCCAGCAGACTCTTAGGTACAGGCGGGATCCTCGAGCAGTACTTC.

Only a few counts were recorded for this clone. V is TRBV9 and J is TRBJ1-3; tentative D call: TRBD1 (5 bases). V lost 1 base and J 0 bases, leaving 8 bases between the germline ends. CDR3 size: 15 residues. CDR1 SGDLS and CDR2 YYNGEE come from the germline V gene. CDR3 sequence (DNA): TGTGCCAGCAGCGTAATGGGGACCTCTGGAAACACCATATATTTT. Protein sequence: CASSVMGTSGNTIYF.

The chain has TRBV11-2 and TRBJ2-7; tentatively, D is TRBD1 (5 bases). The CDR3 consists of 18 residues. Deletions cut 0 bases from V and 0 bases from J, with 18 bases between. Looked up from germline, CDR1 is SGHAT and CDR2 is FQNNGV. CDR3 DNA: TGTGCCAGCAGCTTAGAAATTCCTAGGCAGGGCACCTCCTACGAGCAGTACTTC. Translating gives CASSLEIPRQGTSYEQYF.

CDR3 coding DNA: TGCGCCAGCAGCCAAGCGAGCGGGACCGGCTACGAGCAGTACTTC. Its protein is CASSQASGTGYEQYF. This chain connects TRBV4-3 to TRBJ2-7, with TRBD2 matching 7 bases. CDR3 length equals 15 residues. CDR1 is LGHNA and CDR2 is YSLEER in the germline V gene. V lost 1 base and J lost 3; bases outside the gene matches: 6.

V is TRBV2 and J is TRBJ2-5, with D possibly being TRBD2 (5 bases). The germline gives CDR1 SNHLY, CDR2 FYNNEI. V was cut by 7 bases and J by 1 base, with 7 bases left in between. The CDR3 totals 12 residues. CDR3 amino acids: CASTRAQETQYF. The CDR3 DNA reads as TGTGCCAGCACGAGGGCCCAAGAGACCCAGTACTTC.

The V gene is TRBV28, the J gene TRBJ1-4; D not resolved. Germline V gene sequence: CDR1 MDHEN, CDR2 SYDVKM. Trimming pared 6 bases from V and 6 bases from J, leaving 14 bases between. The CDR3 is 14 amino acids. The CDR3 nucleotides read TGTGCCAGCAGGCTGTCCCCGGCGCATGAAAAACTGTTTTTT. It is translated as CASRLSPAHEKLFF.

The rearrangement joins TRBV10-3 to TRBJ2-1, with 7 bases aligning to TRBD2. Germline CDR1 and CDR2: ENHRY and SYGVKD. Germline trimming cut 6 bases from V and 3 bases from J; bases unmatched to any gene: 5. The CDR3 has 14 amino acids. This CDR3 reads CAISRASGYNEQFF. As DNA, the CDR3 is TGTGCCATCAGCCGAGCTAGCGGCTACAATGAGCAGTTCTTC.

The chain employs TRBV7-2 and TRBJ1-1; unclear D gene. Germline values: CDR1 SGHTA, CDR2 FQGNSA. V was cut by 2 bases and J by 4 bases, with 5 bases left in between. This CDR3 is built from 12 residues. This CDR3 reads CASSLFITEAFF. The CDR3 coding sequence is TGTGCCAGCAGCTTATTTATCACTGAAGCTTTCTTT.

This chain links TRBV6-5 with TRBJ2-7; 7 nucleotides match TRBD2. Germline V CDR1 and CDR2: MNHEY, SVGAGI. This CDR3 comprises 16 residues. Germline trimming cut 4 bases from V and 2 bases from J; bases unmatched to any gene: 11. DNA of the CDR3: TGTGCCAGCAGTTCAAACGGGCCAGCGGGAACCTACGAGCAGTACTTC. Amino acid sequence: CASSSNGPAGTYEQYF.

This clone was picked up a small number of times. For the CDR3, the DNA is TGTGCCAGCAGTCGACAGGGGGTGGGGAATCAGCCCCAGCATTTT. Translation: CASSRQGVGNQPQHF. This sequence joins TRBV2 and TRBJ1-5; 9 bases align to TRBD1. The CDR3 is 15 residues long. The V gene end was trimmed by 5 bases and the J gene end by 4 bases; junction bases not matched to a gene: 6. Germline V lookup: CDR1 SNHLY, CDR2 FYNNEI. Looking up the rest from reference TRBV2 and TRBJ1-5 gives the full variable domain: EPEVTQTPSHQVTQMGQEVILRCVPISNHLYFYWYRQILGQKVEFLVSFYNNEISEKSEIFDDQFSVERPDGSNFTLKIRSTKLEDSAMYFCASSRQGVGNQPQHFGDGTRLSIL.

This chain uses TRBV12-5 with TRBJ2-5; D uncertain. There are 13 residues in the CDR3. V was shortened by 2 bases and J by 5 bases, with 9 bases between the two germline ends. The germline CDR1 and CDR2 sequences are LGHNT and FRNRAP. Here the CDR3 DNA reads TGTGCTAGTGGTTTGTCCAGTTCGGAGACCCAGTACTTC. Protein sequence: CASGLSSSETQYF.